One and the same sample provided the 18 T cell receptor beta chains below, sequenced in a study of control samples from healthy donors and cancer patients. Measured with immunoSEQ multiplex PCR; TCRdb has only the in-frame clones, and not every one. Of roughly 38,000 clones listed, approximately 90% are singletons. The sample taken for sequencing was blood. Receptors were obtained from a woman between 50 and 59 years old in good health.

The V and J genes are TRBV6-6 and TRBJ1-2; D possibly corresponds to TRBD1 (5 bases). The V end lost 4 bases, the J end lost 5 bases, and 14 bases lay between the germline ends. The CDR3 sequence is 14 residues long. CDR1 is MNHNY and CDR2 is SVGAGI in the germline V gene (reference sequence). CDR3: CASSSGRPGYGYTF. Written as DNA, the CDR3 is TGTGCCAGCAGTTCGGGACGCCCGGGGTATGGCTACACCTTC.

This clone was seen only once. The V and J genes are TRBV5-1 and TRBJ1-2; tentative D call: TRBD1 (5 bases). The germline V gene has CDR1 SGHRS and CDR2 YFSETQ. V lost 4 bases to trimming and J lost 3 bases, with 13 bases between them. The CDR3 sequence is 14 residues long. CDR3 in amino acids: CASSPTTGDYGYTF. DNA for the CDR3: TGCGCCAGCAGCCCTACAACAGGAGACTATGGCTACACCTTC.

The chain uses TRBV29-1 and TRBJ1-1; D perhaps matches TRBD1 (5 bases). Germline V gene data show CDR1 as SQVTM and CDR2 as ANQGSEA. Trimming cost V 6 bases and J 12 bases, with 17 bases left between them. This CDR3 is built from 11 residues. CDR3 in amino acids: CSVWDPSGSFF. CDR3 DNA: TGCAGCGTATGGGACCCCTCCGGATCTTTCTTT.

The chain couples TRBV28 to TRBJ2-5; D possibly uses TRBD1 or TRBD2 (5 bases each). Germline assignment: CDR1 MDHEN and CDR2 SYDVKM. This CDR3 has 15 residues. Trimming shortened V by 5 bases and J by 1 base, and 14 bases separated the two germline ends. The CDR3 protein is CASSRRDGRQETQYF. The DNA for the CDR3 is TGTGCCAGCAGTCGAAGGGACGGCCGCCAAGAGACCCAGTACTTC.

The chain couples TRBV10-3 to TRBJ1-4; 7 nucleotides align to TRBD1. There are 14 residues in the CDR3. The ends lost 7 bases at V and 6 bases at J; junction bases unmatched: 8. In germline, CDR1 is ENHRY, CDR2 SYGVKD. The CDR3 loop reads CAIKRGQGDEKLFF. CDR3 coding DNA: TGTGCCATCAAAAGAGGGCAGGGGGATGAAAAACTGTTTTTT.

This chain uses TRBV6-4 with TRBJ1-1, with 8 positions matching TRBD1. The CDR3 is made up of 14 amino acids. V was clipped by 5 bases and J by 4 bases; unmatched bases: 6. Germline V gene lookup returns CDR1 MRHNA and CDR2 SNTAGT. The CDR3 protein is CASSRDRTSTEAFF. The DNA for the CDR3 is TGTGCCAGCAGTCGGGACAGGACAAGCACTGAAGCTTTCTTT.

The genes are TRBV29-1 and TRBJ2-1; TRBD1 agrees at 7 bases. Trimming took 8 bases from V and 7 from J; bases not matched to a gene: 11. Germline CDR1 reads SQVTM; CDR2 reads ANQGSEA. The CDR3 extends over 13 amino acids. The CDR3 DNA reads as TGCAGCCCTGACAGGGTGGGCACGAATGAGCAGTTCTTC. This gives the protein CSPDRVGTNEQFF.

This chain links TRBV20-1 with TRBJ1-2, with 9 bases aligning to TRBD1. This CDR3 has 14 amino acids. Germline V CDR1 and CDR2: DFQATT, SNEGSKA (reference sequence). Losses at the gene ends were 3 bases for V and 7 bases for J; bases not matched to a gene: 9. The CDR3 DNA sequence: TGCAGTGCTAGTTCTAAGGACAGGGGTCTTGGCTACACCTTC. This encodes CSASSKDRGLGYTF.

The V and J genes are TRBV13 and TRBJ2-5, with 12 bases lining up with TRBD1. Germline trimming cut 4 bases from V and 4 bases from J; bases unmatched to any gene: 7. The CDR3 consists of 16 residues. Germline CDR1 reads PRHDT; CDR2 reads FYEKMQ (reference sequence). CDR3: CASSSPGQGARETQYF. Here the CDR3 DNA reads TGTGCCAGCAGCTCGCCGGGACAGGGGGCGCGAGAGACCCAGTACTTC.

The gene calls are TRBV7-2 and TRBJ1-2; 7 bases match TRBD1. Germline V gene sequence: CDR1 SGHTA, CDR2 FQGNSA. There are 15 residues in the CDR3. Trimming cost V 1 base and J 8 bases; bases outside gene matches: 10. CDR3 region: CASSLGFRQGYGYTF. The CDR3 nucleotides are TGTGCCAGCAGCTTAGGGTTCAGACAGGGTTACGGCTACACCTTC. Based on the CDR3 plus reference TRBV7-2 and TRBJ1-2, the full variable domain is GAGVSQSPSNKVTEKGKDVELRCDPISGHTALYWYRQSLGQGLEFLIYFQGNSAPDKSGLPSDRFSAERTGGSVSTLTIQRTQQEDSAVYLCASSLGFRQGYGYTFGSGTRLTVV.

The rearrangement uses TRBV5-4 and TRBJ2-3; TRBD2 matches at 10 bases. The germline V gene has CDR1 SGHNT and CDR2 YYREEE (reference sequence). CDR3 size: 15 residues. J gave up 5 bases and V 2 bases, and 5 bases lay outside the gene matches. This CDR3 reads CASSLAGGAGDTQYF. The DNA for the CDR3 is TGTGCCAGCAGCTTAGCGGGGGGGGCTGGAGATACGCAGTATTTT.

This clone was detected once. The chain combines TRBV30 with TRBJ1-5, with no clear D. Germline V CDR1 and CDR2: GTSNPN, SVGIG (reference sequence). CDR3 length: 12 amino acids. Trimming stripped 4 bases from V and 1 base from J, with 5 bases between. CDR3 nucleotide sequence: TGTGCCTGGATAGGGAGCAATCAGCCCCAGCATTTT. Protein product: CAWIGSNQPQHF. Based on the CDR3 plus reference TRBV30 and TRBJ1-5, the full variable domain is SQTIHQWPATLVQPVGSPLSLECTVEGTSNPNLYWYRQAAGRGLQLLFYSVGIGQISSEVPQNLSASRPQDRQFILSSKKLLLSDSGFYLCAWIGSNQPQHFGDGTRLSIL.

This chain links TRBV11-3 with TRBJ2-3, with 12 positions matching TRBD2. This CDR3 region has 15 residues. V gave up 0 bases and J gave up 6 bases; unmatched junction bases: 1. The germline V gene has CDR1 SGHNT and CDR2 YENEEA. Here the CDR3 reads CASSLDGTSGDTQYF. In nucleotides, the CDR3 is TGTGCCAGCAGCTTAGATGGGACTAGCGGGGATACGCAGTATTTT. The full variable domain, completed using reference TRBV11-3 and TRBJ2-3, is EAGVVQSPRYKIIEKKQPVAFWCNPISGHNTLYWYLQNLGQGPELLIRYENEEAVDDSQLPKDRFSAERLKGVDSTLKIQPAELGDSAVYLCASSLDGTSGDTQYFGPGTRLTVL.

The chain recombines TRBV7-9 with TRBJ1-4; D is unclear. V lost 10 bases and J lost 0, with 9 bases in between. The germline gives CDR1 SEHNR, CDR2 FQNEAQ (reference sequence). The CDR3 is 13 amino acids. The CDR3 is CATLPPTNEKLFF. CDR3 bases: TGTGCCACCTTACCCCCAACTAATGAAAAACTGTTTTTT.

The count of this clone is one. The V and J genes are TRBV10-3 and TRBJ1-1; 9 bases line up with TRBD1. CDR1 is ENHRY and CDR2 is SYGVKD in the germline V gene. This CDR3 is built from 16 residues. V lost 2 bases, J lost 0 bases, and 4 bases stayed unmatched. In nucleotides, the CDR3 is TGTGCCATCAGTGAGGGCTGGACAGGGGTGAACACTGAAGCTTTCTTT. It is translated as CAISEGWTGVNTEAFF.

CDR3 coding DNA: TGTGCCAGCAGCCCCTCTGGCGACAATGAGCAGTTCTTC. Residues: CASSPSGDNEQFF. V gene TRBV4-2 combines with J gene TRBJ2-1; no clear D gene. This CDR3 has 13 amino acids. Germline assignment: CDR1 LGHNA and CDR2 YNFKEQ. The ends were cut back, 4 bases at V and 5 bases at J, with 9 bases in the middle.

This chain joins TRBV15 and TRBJ2-5; 8 positions agree with TRBD2. CDR1 is LNHNV and CDR2 is YYDKDF in the germline V gene (reference sequence). The CDR3 runs 14 residues. Trimming took 5 bases from V and 5 from J; bases not matched to a gene: 7. The CDR3 coding sequence is TGTGCCACCAGCCGACGGGGGGGCGAGGAGACCCAGTACTTC. It codes for CATSRRGGEETQYF.

The gene calls are TRBV28 and TRBJ1-1; perhaps TRBD1 as D (5 bases). The CDR3 has 14 residues. V shed 5 bases and J shed 0 bases, with 10 bases lying between them. Germline lookup yields CDR1 MDHEN and CDR2 SYDVKM. In DNA, the CDR3 is TGTGCCAGCAGTCCCGCGGACATGAACACTGAAGCTTTCTTT. Translated, it gives CASSPADMNTEAFF.